In its sample, the clone carrying this T cell receptor beta chain was seen once. The CDR3 runs 14 residues. Per germline, CDR1 SNHLY and CDR2 FYNNEI. The J segment lost 11 bases and the V segment lost 7 bases, leaving 13 bases of the junction unmatched. The record originates from a study of blood T cells in healthy people across ages. A second 7 to 11 cycle PCR used barcoded and J-beta primers. TCRdb re-derived calls from the 5' RACE reads in MiXCR, one entry per CDR3 protein. Of about 1.1 million distinct CDR3 sequences in the sample, around two fifths were seen once. Staff drew roughly 10 milliliters of peripheral blood from each donor.

The receptor was derived from a man aged 18 to 35 in good health. The chain has TRBV2 and TRBJ2-5; TRBD2 aligns across 10 bases. Sequenced sample: blood. CDR3 region: CASTSGGSYNEQYF. As DNA, the CDR3 is TGTGCCAGCACTAGCGGGGGATCCTACAATGAGCAGTACTTC.